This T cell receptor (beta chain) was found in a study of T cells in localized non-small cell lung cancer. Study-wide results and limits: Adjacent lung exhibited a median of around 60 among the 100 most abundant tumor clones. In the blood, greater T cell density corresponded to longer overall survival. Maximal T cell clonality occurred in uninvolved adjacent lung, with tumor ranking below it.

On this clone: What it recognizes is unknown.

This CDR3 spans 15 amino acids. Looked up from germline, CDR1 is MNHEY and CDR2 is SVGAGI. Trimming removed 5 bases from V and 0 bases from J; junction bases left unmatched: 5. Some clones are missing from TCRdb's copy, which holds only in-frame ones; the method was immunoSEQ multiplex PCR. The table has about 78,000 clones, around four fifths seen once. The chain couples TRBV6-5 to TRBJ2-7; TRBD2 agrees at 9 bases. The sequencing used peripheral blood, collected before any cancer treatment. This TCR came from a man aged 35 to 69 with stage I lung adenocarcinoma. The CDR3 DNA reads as TGTGCCAGCAGTCTGGGACTAGCAACCTCCTACGAGCAGTACTTC. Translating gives CASSLGLATSYEQYF.